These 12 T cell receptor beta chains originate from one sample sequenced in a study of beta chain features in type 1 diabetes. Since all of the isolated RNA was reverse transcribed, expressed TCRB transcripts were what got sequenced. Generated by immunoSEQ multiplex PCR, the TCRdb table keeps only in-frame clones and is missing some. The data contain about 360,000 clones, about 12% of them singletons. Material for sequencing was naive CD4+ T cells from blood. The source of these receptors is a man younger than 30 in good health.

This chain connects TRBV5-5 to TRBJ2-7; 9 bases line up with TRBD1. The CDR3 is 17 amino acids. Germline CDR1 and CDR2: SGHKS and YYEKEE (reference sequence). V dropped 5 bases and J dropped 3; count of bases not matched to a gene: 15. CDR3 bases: TGTGCCAGCAGTCCAAGGCCACAGGGGGCCCCCTACTACGAGCAGTACTTC. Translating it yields CASSPRPQGAPYYEQYF.

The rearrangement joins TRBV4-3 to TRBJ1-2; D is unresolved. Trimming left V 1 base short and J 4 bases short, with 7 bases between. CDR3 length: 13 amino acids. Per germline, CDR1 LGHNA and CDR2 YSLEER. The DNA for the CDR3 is TGCGCCAGCAGCCAAGGGGCGACCTATGGCTACACCTTC. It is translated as CASSQGATYGYTF.

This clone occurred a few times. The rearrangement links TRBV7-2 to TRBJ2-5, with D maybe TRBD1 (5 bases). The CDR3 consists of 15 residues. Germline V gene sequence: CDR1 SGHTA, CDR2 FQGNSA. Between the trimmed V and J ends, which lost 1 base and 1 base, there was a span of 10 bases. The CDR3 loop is CASSLVGQGQETQYF. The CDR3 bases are TGTGCCAGCAGCTTAGTGGGCCAGGGCCAAGAGACCCAGTACTTC.

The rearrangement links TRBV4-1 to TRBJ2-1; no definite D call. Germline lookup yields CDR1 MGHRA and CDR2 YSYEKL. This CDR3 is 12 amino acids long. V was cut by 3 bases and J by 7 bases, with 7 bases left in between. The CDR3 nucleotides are TGCGCCAGCAGCCACTTGCGGAATGAGCAGTTCTTC. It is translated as CASSHLRNEQFF.

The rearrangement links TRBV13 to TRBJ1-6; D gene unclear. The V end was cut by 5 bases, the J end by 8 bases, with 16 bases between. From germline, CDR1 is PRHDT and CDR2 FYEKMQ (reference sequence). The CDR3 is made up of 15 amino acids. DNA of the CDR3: TGTGCCAGCAGCCTCGGGGAGGGTATCTATTCACCCCTCCACTTT. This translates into CASSLGEGIYSPLHF.

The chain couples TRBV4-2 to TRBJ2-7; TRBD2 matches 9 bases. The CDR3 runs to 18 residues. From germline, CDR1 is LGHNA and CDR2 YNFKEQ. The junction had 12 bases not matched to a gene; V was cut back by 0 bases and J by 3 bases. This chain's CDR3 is CASSQESPGRGGIYEQYF. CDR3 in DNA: TGTGCCAGCAGCCAAGAATCCCCTGGGCGGGGGGGCATCTACGAGCAGTACTTC.

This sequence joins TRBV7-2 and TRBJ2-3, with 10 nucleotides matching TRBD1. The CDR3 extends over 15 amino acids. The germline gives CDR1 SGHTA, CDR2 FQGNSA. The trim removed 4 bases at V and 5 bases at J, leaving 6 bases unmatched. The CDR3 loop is CASSSGQGRLDTQYF. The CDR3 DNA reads TGTGCCAGCAGCTCGGGACAGGGGCGATTAGATACGCAGTATTTT.

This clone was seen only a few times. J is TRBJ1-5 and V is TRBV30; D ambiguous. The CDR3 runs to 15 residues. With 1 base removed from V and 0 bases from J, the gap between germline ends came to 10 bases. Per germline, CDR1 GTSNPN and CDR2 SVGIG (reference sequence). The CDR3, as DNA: TGTGCCTGGAGTGGGCAGGATTATAGCAATCAGCCCCAGCATTTT. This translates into CAWSGQDYSNQPQHF.

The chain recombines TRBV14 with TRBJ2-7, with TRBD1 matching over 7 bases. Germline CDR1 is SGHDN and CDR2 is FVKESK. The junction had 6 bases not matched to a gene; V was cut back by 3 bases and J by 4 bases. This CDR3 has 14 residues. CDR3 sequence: CASSQIRGRYEQYF. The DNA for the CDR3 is TGTGCCAGCAGCCAGATTAGGGGGCGATACGAGCAGTACTTC.

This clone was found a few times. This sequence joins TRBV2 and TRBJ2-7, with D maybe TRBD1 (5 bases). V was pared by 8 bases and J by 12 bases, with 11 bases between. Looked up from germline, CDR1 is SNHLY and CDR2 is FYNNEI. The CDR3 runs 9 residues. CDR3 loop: CASSQGWYF. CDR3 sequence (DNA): TGTGCCAGCTCCCAGGGTTGGTACTTC.

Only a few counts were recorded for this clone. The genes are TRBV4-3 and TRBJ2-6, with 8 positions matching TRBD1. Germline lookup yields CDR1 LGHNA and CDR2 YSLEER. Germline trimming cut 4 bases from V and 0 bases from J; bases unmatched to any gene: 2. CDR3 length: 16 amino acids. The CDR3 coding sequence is TGCGCCAGCAGCCTTGGGACAGGCTCTGGGGCCAACGTCCTGACTTTC. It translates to CASSLGTGSGANVLTF.

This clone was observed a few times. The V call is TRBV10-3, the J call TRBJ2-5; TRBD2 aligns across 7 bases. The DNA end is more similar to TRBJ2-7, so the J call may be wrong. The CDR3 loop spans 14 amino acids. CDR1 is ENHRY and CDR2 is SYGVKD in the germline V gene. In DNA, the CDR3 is TGTGCCACCGACCGGGCGGGGGACCTCTACGAGCAGTACTTC. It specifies CATDRAGDLYEQYF.